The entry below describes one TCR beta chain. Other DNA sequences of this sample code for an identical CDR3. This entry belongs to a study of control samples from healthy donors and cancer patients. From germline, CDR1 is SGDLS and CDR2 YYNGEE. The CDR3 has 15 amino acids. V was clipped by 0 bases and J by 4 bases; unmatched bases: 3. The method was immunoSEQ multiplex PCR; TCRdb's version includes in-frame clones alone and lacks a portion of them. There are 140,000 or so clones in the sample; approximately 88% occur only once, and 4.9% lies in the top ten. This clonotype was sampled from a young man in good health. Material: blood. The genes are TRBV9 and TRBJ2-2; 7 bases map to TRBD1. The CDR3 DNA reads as TGTGCCAGCAGCGTAGGAGGGGGCAGCACCGGGGAGCTGTTTTTT. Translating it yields CASSVGGGSTGELFF.